This T cell receptor beta chain stems from a study of tumor-infiltrating lymphocytes in localized non-small cell lung cancer. Clones were sequenced by immunoSEQ multiplex PCR, and TCRdb holds only the in-frame ones, with some missing. This sample has 9,000 to 15,000 clones; less than 75% occur once, and the top ten carry 8% to 13%. The CDR3 is 16 residues long. Germline CDR1 reads LNHDA; CDR2 reads SQIVND (reference sequence). After removal of 5 bases from V and 4 bases from J, the junction contained 11 bases not matched to a gene. Sequencing used uninvolved lung tissue not adjacent to the tumor. This chain joins TRBV19 and TRBJ2-7; 10 nucleotides line up with TRBD1. This TCR came from a human donor with non-small cell lung cancer. The DNA of the CDR3 is TGTGCCAGTAGTCGCGGCCCTGGGACAGGGGCATACGAGCAGTACTTC. Amino acid sequence: CASSRGPGTGAYEQYF.